The 28 T cell receptor beta chains listed next were all sequenced from one sample in a study of T cell responses to AZD1222 COVID-19 vaccine. The method was immunoSEQ multiplex PCR; TCRdb's version includes in-frame clones alone and lacks a portion of them. The table includes under 95,000 clones, 75% to 90% detected once. This specimen was peripheral blood, taken on day 0 of AZD1222 vaccination. These receptors were taken from an adult in good health.

This chain uses TRBV5-1 with TRBJ2-7, with TRBD2 as a possible D gene (5 bases). Between the trimmed V and J ends, which lost 0 bases and 0 bases, there was a span of 19 bases. The CDR3 runs to 18 residues. Germline CDR1 and CDR2: SGHRS and YFSETQ. The CDR3 region is CASSLVVAGQVHSYEQYF. DNA for the CDR3: TGCGCCAGCAGCTTGGTGGTTGCGGGCCAGGTCCACTCCTACGAGCAGTACTTC.

The J gene is TRBJ2-1, the V gene TRBV27; unclear D gene. Trimming pared 5 bases from V and 4 bases from J, leaving 3 bases between. Per the germline V gene, CDR1 is MNHEY and CDR2 is SMNVEV (reference sequence). The CDR3 totals 11 residues. The CDR3 is CASSLYNEQFF. CDR3 in DNA: TGTGCCAGCAGTCTATACAATGAGCAGTTCTTC.

The chain joins TRBV6-5 to TRBJ2-1; the D call may be TRBD1 or TRBD2 (5 bases each). This CDR3 spans 15 amino acids. The germline V and J ends were trimmed by 4 bases and 7 bases, with 17 bases remaining between them. CDR1 MNHEY and CDR2 SVGAGI come from the germline V gene. CDR3 residues: CASSSTGRKSNEQFF. DNA for the CDR3: TGTGCCAGCAGTTCGACGGGACGGAAAAGTAATGAGCAGTTCTTC.

The V call is TRBV29-1, the J call TRBJ1-1; D remains ambiguous. V lost 4 bases to trimming and J lost 5 bases, with 14 bases between them. The CDR3 spans 13 residues. Germline assignment: CDR1 SQVTM and CDR2 ANQGSEA. The CDR3 bases are TGCAGCGTTGGTTCTGGGAAGCAGACTGAAGCTTTCTTT. Its translation: CSVGSGKQTEAFF.

The chain is built from TRBV19 and TRBJ2-1, with 7 bases identical to TRBD1. Germline V lookup: CDR1 LNHDA, CDR2 SQIVND (reference sequence). The CDR3 runs to 14 residues. The trim removed 3 bases at V and 7 bases at J, leaving 6 bases unmatched. The CDR3 nucleotides read TGTGCCAGTAGTATCTCTCGGGACAGAAATGAGCAGTTCTTC. Residues: CASSISRDRNEQFF. The full variable domain, its missing parts supplied by reference TRBV19 and TRBJ2-1, is DGGITQSPKYLFRKEGQNVTLSCEQNLNHDAMYWYRQDPGQGLRLIYYSQIVNDFQKGDIAEGYSVSREKKESFPLTVTSAQKNPTAFYLCASSISRDRNEQFFGPGTRLTVL.

V gene TRBV7-9 combines with J gene TRBJ2-3, with D perhaps matching TRBD2 (5 bases). CDR3 length: 12 amino acids. Germline V gene sequence: CDR1 SEHNR, CDR2 FQNEAQ (reference sequence). The V end was cut by 5 bases, the J end by 8 bases, with 11 bases between. CDR3 residues: CASSDYVGTQYF. DNA of the CDR3: TGTGCCAGCAGCGACTATGTTGGTACGCAGTATTTT. Drawing the rest from reference TRBV7-9 and TRBJ2-3, the complete variable domain is DTGVSQNPRHKITKRGQNVTFRCDPISEHNRLYWYRQTLGQGPEFLTYFQNEAQLEKSRLLSDRFSAERPKGSFSTLEIQRTEQGDSAMYLCASSDYVGTQYFGPGTRLTVL.

The chain employs TRBV7-3 and TRBJ2-1, with 15 bases lining up with TRBD2. The J segment lost 5 bases and the V segment lost 5 bases, leaving 7 bases of the junction unmatched. Germline CDR1 SGHTA, CDR2 FQGTGA. CDR3 length equals 17 residues. The CDR3 DNA is TGTGCCAGCAGCCTTGGGACTAGCGGGAGGATCGACAATGAGCAGTTCTTC. As protein: CASSLGTSGRIDNEQFF.

This clone has just a few counts. This chain joins TRBV10-1 and TRBJ1-5, with D tentatively TRBD1 (5 bases). The CDR3 totals 19 residues. V lost 3 bases and J lost 0, with 21 bases in between. Per the germline V gene, CDR1 is WNHNN and CDR2 is SYGVQD (reference sequence). CDR3: CASSETAGVCWCSNQPQHF. The CDR3, as DNA: TGCGCCAGCAGTGAAACGGCGGGGGTGTGTTGGTGTAGCAATCAGCCCCAGCATTTT.

The rearrangement joins TRBV18 to TRBJ1-1, with D hard to call. The germline V gene encodes CDR1 KGHSH and CDR2 LQKENI. The CDR3 length is 13 residues. Trimming stripped 0 bases from V and 5 bases from J, with 7 bases between. The chain's CDR3 is CASSPPKGTEAFF. CDR3 DNA: TGTGCCAGCTCACCACCGAAAGGGACTGAAGCTTTCTTT.

The chain is built from TRBV19 and TRBJ2-2; TRBD1 matches 7 bases. J gave up 4 bases and V 11 bases, and 7 bases lay outside the gene matches. The CDR3 spans 13 residues. Germline CDR1 LNHDA, CDR2 SQIVND (reference sequence). The CDR3 loop reads CASAGGFTGELFF. CDR3 nucleotides: TGTGCCTCCGCAGGGGGTTTCACCGGGGAGCTGTTTTTT.

CDR3 sequence: CAALGVAGWNTEAFF. The CDR3 DNA reads as TGTGCCGCACTTGGGGTCGCGGGGTGGAACACTGAAGCTTTCTTT. The chain couples TRBV28 to TRBJ1-1, with D hard to call. The CDR3 has 15 residues. Germline CDR1 reads MDHEN; CDR2 reads SYDVKM. V dropped 11 bases and J dropped 1 base, with 20 bases sitting between them.

The V and J genes are TRBV20-1 and TRBJ1-1; D is ambiguous. CDR1 is DFQATT and CDR2 is SNEGSKA in the germline V gene (reference sequence). Trimming left V 3 bases short and J 1 base short, with 9 bases between. The CDR3 has 13 amino acids. Here the CDR3 reads CSASGESNTEAFF. The CDR3 DNA follows: TGCAGTGCTAGTGGGGAATCGAACACTGAAGCTTTCTTT.

In this sample, this clone turned up once. The V gene is TRBV5-4, the J gene TRBJ2-2; D remains ambiguous. Germline values: CDR1 SGHNT, CDR2 YYREEE (reference sequence). This CDR3 contains 14 residues. V lost 3 bases to trimming and J lost 8 bases, with 14 bases between them. The CDR3 is CASSSRTGWGELFF. The CDR3, as DNA: TGTGCCAGCAGCTCTCGGACCGGCTGGGGGGAGCTGTTTTTT.

The chain couples TRBV6-5 to TRBJ2-7, with a possible D match to TRBD2 (6 bases). V shed 6 bases and J shed 0 bases, with 15 bases lying between them. This CDR3 spans 15 amino acids. Germline CDR1 MNHEY, CDR2 SVGAGI. Here the CDR3 reads CASRHRDSPSYEQYF. CDR3 in DNA: TGTGCCAGCAGACACCGGGACTCCCCCTCCTACGAGCAGTACTTC.

V is TRBV6-4 and J is TRBJ1-5; D is perhaps TRBD1 (6 bases). This CDR3 has 17 amino acids. Germline CDR1 reads MRHNA; CDR2 reads SNTAGT. Between the trimmed V and J ends, which lost 6 bases and 0 bases, there was a span of 18 bases. The CDR3 protein is CASRISGVGSSNQPQHF. The CDR3, as DNA: TGTGCCAGCAGAATATCAGGGGTAGGGAGTAGCAATCAGCCCCAGCATTTT.

The genes are TRBV28 and TRBJ1-4; no firm D call. The CDR3 spans 11 residues. The germline gives CDR1 MDHEN, CDR2 SYDVKM. Deletions cut 6 bases from V and 10 bases from J, with 9 bases between. CDR3 loop: CASSNPRKLFF. The CDR3, as DNA: TGTGCCAGCAGCAACCCCAGAAAACTGTTTTTT.

This chain uses TRBV7-2 with TRBJ1-2; D is possibly TRBD1 (6 bases). CDR1 and CDR2 (germline): SGHTA, FQGNSA. V shed 4 bases and J shed 3 bases, with 15 bases lying between them. The CDR3 consists of 15 residues. CDR3 protein: CASSSRRGGDYGYTF. In DNA, the CDR3 is TGTGCCAGCAGCTCCCGCAGGGGCGGGGACTATGGCTACACCTTC.

Here the CDR3 reads CASSSRWDADTQYF. The CDR3 nucleotides read TGTGCCAGCAGTTCGAGGTGGGATGCAGATACGCAGTATTTT. The V and J genes are TRBV27 and TRBJ2-3; no firm D call. Germline values: CDR1 MNHEY, CDR2 SMNVEV (reference sequence). The CDR3 extends over 14 amino acids. The V end was cut by 4 bases, the J end by 4 bases, with 12 bases between.

CDR3 nucleotides: TGTGCCACCAGTGATGCCGGGACAGGGTTTCTTGATACGCAGTATTTT. Protein: CATSDAGTGFLDTQYF. The V call is TRBV24-1, the J call TRBJ2-3; TRBD1 matches at 9 bases. Germline V gene data show CDR1 as KGHDR and CDR2 as SFDVKD. The V and J ends lost 3 bases and 6 bases, in that order; junction bases with no gene match: 9. The CDR3 contains 16 residues.

The chain links TRBV28 to TRBJ1-5; 7 bases match TRBD1. Germline values: CDR1 MDHEN, CDR2 SYDVKM. V was clipped by 1 base and J by 6 bases; unmatched bases: 9. The CDR3 has 16 residues. The CDR3 DNA follows: TGTGCCAGCAGTTTATTCCCGACAGGGTCCACTCAGCCCCAGCATTTT. Amino acid sequence: CASSLFPTGSTQPQHF.

The rearrangement uses TRBV2 and TRBJ1-4; no clear D. The CDR3 covers 14 residues. Trimming shortened V by 9 bases and J by 2 bases, and 13 bases separated the two germline ends. The germline CDR1 and CDR2 sequences are SNHLY and FYNNEI. Written as DNA, the CDR3 is TGTGCCAGTTGTTTGGGAGGGACTAATGAAAAACTGTTTTTT. Amino acids: CASCLGGTNEKLFF.

The chain carries TRBV19 and TRBJ2-7, with D maybe TRBD1 (6 bases). The CDR3 consists of 14 residues. Between the trimmed V and J ends, which lost 5 bases and 1 base, there was a span of 12 bases. Per germline, CDR1 LNHDA and CDR2 SQIVND (reference sequence). CDR3 protein: CASSARGGSYEQYF. The DNA of the CDR3 is TGTGCCAGTAGTGCCAGGGGCGGTTCCTACGAGCAGTACTTC.

Only one count was recorded for this clone. The rearrangement links TRBV14 to TRBJ1-2; D is undetermined. The germline V gene encodes CDR1 SGHDN and CDR2 FVKESK. The CDR3 has 15 residues. Trimming took off 0 bases at V and 3 bases at J, with 11 bases between the two ends. The CDR3 region is CASSQESAPYYGYTF. The CDR3 nucleotides read TGTGCCAGCAGCCAAGAGTCCGCACCTTACTATGGCTACACCTTC.

The V gene is TRBV3-1 (or the pseudogene TRBV3-2), the J gene TRBJ2-7; 14 positions match TRBD2. J gave up 0 bases and V 4 bases, and 8 bases lay outside the gene matches. Germline CDR1 is LGHDT and CDR2 is YNNKEL (reference sequence). This CDR3 is built from 18 residues. CDR3 bases: TGTGCCAGCAGCCCCGGGACTAGCGGGAGAGGGAACTCCTACGAGCAGTACTTC. It encodes CASSPGTSGRGNSYEQYF.

The chain has TRBV12-5 and TRBJ2-7, with D possibly matching TRBD2 (5 bases). The germline gives CDR1 LGHNT, CDR2 FRNRAP. V shed 1 base and J shed 2 bases, with 9 bases lying between them. This CDR3 is 14 amino acids long. In nucleotides, the CDR3 is TGTGCTAGTGGTTTGGGCGCGGGCCCCTACGAGCAGTACTTC. It is translated as CASGLGAGPYEQYF.

CDR3 residues: CASSQVGVAGFEQYF. For the CDR3, the DNA is TGTGCCAGCAGCCAAGTAGGAGTAGCGGGTTTCGAGCAGTACTTC. The rearrangement links TRBV3-1 (or the pseudogene TRBV3-2) to TRBJ2-7, with TRBD2 matching 7 bases. Trimming removed 1 base from V and 6 bases from J; junction bases left unmatched: 9. CDR3 size: 15 residues. Germline V gene lookup returns CDR1 LGHDT and CDR2 YNNKEL (reference sequence).

This chain links TRBV29-1 with TRBJ2-7; 9 bases agree with TRBD2. V was pared by 4 bases and J by 4 bases, with 8 bases of the junction left unmatched. The CDR3 is 14 residues long. Per germline, CDR1 SQVTM and CDR2 ANQGSEA. This CDR3 reads CSVGGLAGSYEQYF. Written as DNA, the CDR3 is TGCAGCGTTGGGGGGCTAGCGGGGTCGTACGAGCAGTACTTC.

The chain links TRBV6-6 to TRBJ1-2; weak D call: TRBD1 (5 bases). V lost 5 bases, J lost 4 bases, and 20 bases lay in between. This CDR3 has 16 residues. Germline assignment: CDR1 MNHNY and CDR2 SVGAGI (reference sequence). Written as DNA, the CDR3 is TGTGCCAGCAGTCGACAGACCCAAATCACTTCCTATGGCTACACCTTC. It translates to CASSRQTQITSYGYTF.